Following are 32 T cell receptor beta chains from one sample sequenced in a study of T cell repertoires in cytomegalovirus infection. Each CDR3 protein is one row after TCRdb ran MiXCR on the reads. Altogether about 310,000 distinct CDR3 sequences are present, roughly a sixth being singletons, with the ten largest covering approximately 12%. The sequenced material came from PBMCs. Receptors were obtained from a human donor in good health (CMV status not recorded). Some clones in this sample may be carry-over from other donors' samples.

This chain uses TRBV4-3 with TRBJ2-7; 10 nucleotides line up with TRBD2. The germline V gene has CDR1 LGHNA and CDR2 YSLEER. This CDR3 region has 15 residues. Trimming cost V 0 bases and J 5 bases; bases outside gene matches: 4. This chain's CDR3 is CASSQEASGGHEQYF. As DNA, the CDR3 is TGCGCCAGCAGCCAAGAGGCTAGCGGGGGCCACGAGCAGTACTTC.

This chain links TRBV18 with TRBJ1-2, with D hard to call. V lost 6 bases to trimming and J lost 2 bases, with 10 bases between them. Germline loops: CDR1 KGHSH, CDR2 LQKENI. The CDR3 loop spans 13 amino acids. CDR3 residues: CASSVTGNYGYTF. The DNA of the CDR3 is TGTGCCAGCTCCGTGACCGGAAACTATGGCTACACCTTC.

V is TRBV15 and J is TRBJ2-7; D might be TRBD2 (5 bases). Germline CDR1 LNHNV, CDR2 YYDKDF (reference sequence). The germline V and J ends were trimmed by 0 bases and 5 bases, with 17 bases remaining between them. This CDR3 region has 16 residues. CDR3 protein: CATSRDRGSYSNEQYF. In nucleotides, the CDR3 is TGTGCCACCAGCAGAGATCGGGGATCATACAGCAACGAGCAGTACTTC.

This chain connects TRBV3-1 to TRBJ2-7, with 15 bases fitting TRBD2. V was pared by 5 bases and J by 6 bases, with 8 bases of the junction left unmatched. The CDR3 loop spans 16 amino acids. Germline V CDR1 and CDR2: LGHDT, YNNKEL (reference sequence). The CDR3 region has the DNA TGTGCCAGCAGCTCGGGACTAGCGGGGGGATCACGCGAGCAGTACTTC. Encoded protein: CASSSGLAGGSREQYF.

Many counts were recorded for this clonotype. The chain couples TRBV7-9 to TRBJ2-5; D is unclear. This CDR3 spans 14 amino acids. Germline CDR1 SEHNR, CDR2 FQNEAQ (reference sequence). V lost 1 base to trimming and J lost 0 bases, with 6 bases between them. The CDR3 region has the DNA TGTGCCAGCAGCTTAGTGGGCTACCAAGAGACCCAGTACTTC. Residues: CASSLVGYQETQYF.

This clonotype has a handful of counts. V gene TRBV7-6 combines with J gene TRBJ2-2, with D unresolved. The CDR3 length is 12 residues. The V gene's germline CDR1 is SGHVS and CDR2 FNYEAQ. Deletions cut 7 bases from V and 4 bases from J, with 7 bases between. The CDR3 DNA follows: TGTGCCAGCACCCAAGGCACCGGGGAGCTGTTTTTT. It is translated as CASTQGTGELFF. The full variable domain, rest sourced from reference TRBV7-6 and TRBJ2-2, is GAGVSQSPRYKVTKRGQDVALRCDPISGHVSLYWYRQALGQGPEFLTYFNYEAQQDKSGLPNDRFSAERPEGSISTLTIQRTEQRDSAMYRCASTQGTGELFFGEGSRLTVL.

This clonotype was detected many times. V and J are TRBV24-1 and TRBJ2-1; the match to TRBD2 covers 16 bases. Germline V CDR1 and CDR2: KGHDR, SFDVKD. The CDR3 length is 18 residues. After removal of 4 bases from V and 8 bases from J, the junction contained 10 bases not matched to a gene. The CDR3 DNA reads TGTGCCACCAGTGACGAAAGGGGACTAGCGGGGGGGCACGATGAGCAGTTCTTC. Translated: CATSDERGLAGGHDEQFF.

This clonotype was seen only once. The CDR3 protein is CASDWDRESTEAFF. CDR3 in DNA: TGTGCCAGTGACTGGGACAGGGAAAGCACTGAAGCTTTCTTT. The chain employs TRBV6-1 and TRBJ1-1, with 9 nucleotides matching TRBD1. The germline gives CDR1 MNHNS, CDR2 SASEGT. V lost 9 bases, J lost 4 bases, and 9 bases stayed unmatched. This CDR3 comprises 14 residues.

This clonotype was counted a few times. The rearrangement joins TRBV27 to TRBJ2-3; 7 bases align to TRBD1. V lost 4 bases to trimming and J lost 3 bases; unmatched junction nucleotides: 7. The CDR3 is 15 amino acids. CDR1 is MNHEY and CDR2 is SMNVEV in the germline V gene (reference sequence). In DNA form, the CDR3 reads TGTGCCAGCAGTTCCAAGGGGGCGTCGACAGATACGCAGTATTTT. Its protein is CASSSKGASTDTQYF.

A note on this clonotype: Possible read error: a much larger clone is one base away. The rearrangement uses TRBV7-2 and TRBJ1-1; TRBD1 aligns across 8 bases. There are 16 residues in the CDR3. In germline, CDR1 is SGHTA, CDR2 FQGNSA. The CDR3 nucleotides are TGTGCCAGCAGCTTACAGGGGGCGGTTGGTCACACTGCAGCTTTCTTT. This codes for CASSLQGAVGHTAAFF. Complete variable domain (other parts from reference TRBV7-2 and TRBJ1-1): GAGVSQSPSNKVTEKGKDVELRCDPISGHTALYWYRQSLGQGLEFLIYFQGNSAPDKSGLPSDRFSAERTGGSVSTLTIQRTQQEDSAVYLCASSLQGAVGHTAAFFGQGTRLTVV.

The chain links TRBV5-1 to TRBJ2-3; D possibly matches TRBD1 or TRBD2 (5 bases each). The germline V and J ends were trimmed by 8 bases and 6 bases, with 16 bases remaining between them. The CDR3 is 13 residues long. Looked up from germline, CDR1 is SGHRS and CDR2 is YFSETQ. The CDR3 coding sequence is TGCGCCAGTAGTGTTCCTGGGACCGATACGCAGTATTTT. Translation gives CASSVPGTDTQYF.

This clonotype came up a few times. The V gene is TRBV19, the J gene TRBJ1-5, with D tentatively TRBD1 (6 bases). The CDR3 sequence is 14 residues long. Trimming took off 9 bases at V and 1 base at J, with 13 bases between the two ends. Germline V lookup: CDR1 LNHDA, CDR2 SQIVND (reference sequence). CDR3 bases: TGTGCCAGCAATAGACAGGAGAGCAATCAGCCCCAGCATTTT. This translates into CASNRQESNQPQHF.

This clonotype was seen many times. The genes are TRBV7-2 and TRBJ2-7; D remains unclear. The V gene's germline CDR1 is SGHTA and CDR2 FQGNSA. The CDR3 totals 15 residues. The ends were cut back, 5 bases at V and 0 bases at J, with 14 bases in the middle. This CDR3 is CASSLRLGNSYEQYF. The CDR3 DNA reads as TGTGCCAGCAGCCTTAGGCTAGGTAACTCCTACGAGCAGTACTTC.

V is TRBV6-5 and J is TRBJ1-5; 10 positions match TRBD1. The CDR3 is 15 amino acids. Germline trimming cut 2 bases from V and 3 bases from J; bases unmatched to any gene: 1. Germline lookup yields CDR1 MNHEY and CDR2 SVGAGI. As DNA, the CDR3 is TGTGCCAGCAGTTACGGGACAGGGGACAATCAGCCCCAGCATTTT. Translated, it gives CASSYGTGDNQPQHF.

This clonotype was observed a few times. The chain carries TRBV10-3 and TRBJ2-7; the D gene is possibly TRBD1 (5 bases). The CDR3 is 12 amino acids. Germline V gives CDR1 ENHRY, CDR2 SYGVKD. The V end was cut by 7 bases, the J end by 3 bases, with 10 bases between. CDR3 nucleotides: TGTGCCATCACGGACACGAACTACGAGCAGTACTTC. It encodes CAITDTNYEQYF.

V is TRBV20-1 and J is TRBJ2-7; TRBD2 matches 7 bases. CDR1 and CDR2 from the germline V gene are DFQATT and SNEGSKA (reference sequence). J lost 5 bases, V lost 0 bases, and 7 bases had no gene match. The CDR3 totals 14 residues. CDR3 bases: TGCAGTGCTAGAGATGTCCCAGGGAGGGACGAGCAGTACTTC. It specifies CSARDVPGRDEQYF.

In this sample, this clonotype turned up a few times. This sequence joins TRBV11-2 and TRBJ2-7; weak D call: TRBD2 (6 bases). The CDR3 consists of 13 residues. In germline, CDR1 is SGHAT, CDR2 FQNNGV. V gave up 5 bases and J gave up 5 bases, with 13 bases separating them. The CDR3 sequence is CASSPGVGDEQYF. The CDR3 DNA follows: TGTGCCAGCAGCCCGGGGGTGGGGGACGAGCAGTACTTC.

In its sample, this clonotype was seen many times. The chain carries TRBV6-6 and TRBJ1-2; possibly TRBD1 for D (6 bases). The CDR3 spans 16 residues. Germline CDR1 and CDR2: MNHNY and SVGAGI (reference sequence). Deletions cut 2 bases from V and 7 bases from J, with 20 bases between. In DNA, the CDR3 is TGTGCCAGCAGTTACACCCGGGACACAAAGCAGATTGGCTACACCTTC. Amino acid sequence: CASSYTRDTKQIGYTF.

This clonotype was counted a single time. The rearrangement joins TRBV5-4 to TRBJ2-2; D might be TRBD1 (6 bases). The CDR3 spans 14 residues. V dropped 3 bases and J dropped 4 bases, with 10 bases sitting between them. CDR1 and CDR2 (germline): SGHNT, YYREEE (reference sequence). For the CDR3, the DNA is TGTGCCAGCAGCTCAGGACAGCCCACCGGGGAGCTGTTTTTT. As protein: CASSSGQPTGELFF.

The genes are TRBV2 and TRBJ2-3, with TRBD1 as a possible D gene (5 bases). Germline CDR1 and CDR2: SNHLY and FYNNEI. V was cut by 2 bases and J by 5 bases, with 14 bases left in between. This CDR3 is built from 15 residues. This CDR3 reads CASSEPGRVQDTQYF. The CDR3 DNA is TGTGCCAGCAGTGAACCCGGCAGGGTCCAAGATACGCAGTATTTT.

V and J are TRBV28 and TRBJ2-7; D assignment may be TRBD1 or TRBD2 (5 bases each). V gave up 6 bases and J gave up 4 bases, with 19 bases separating them. Germline V lookup: CDR1 MDHEN, CDR2 SYDVKM. This CDR3 has 15 residues. The CDR3: CASSSQVGTSYEQYF. The CDR3 DNA is TGTGCCAGCAGCTCTCAAGTCGGGACCTCGTACGAGCAGTACTTC.

There are many counts of this clonotype. The chain couples TRBV12-3 or TRBV12-4 to TRBJ1-1; D gene unclear. Trimming left V 5 bases short and J 0 bases short, with 10 bases between. The CDR3 runs to 14 residues. The CDR3 coding sequence is TGTGCCAGCAGTCGCCCCCAACTGAACACTGAAGCTTTCTTT. Translation: CASSRPQLNTEAFF.

The V gene is TRBV4-2, the J gene TRBJ2-6; D is unresolved. This CDR3 has 14 residues. Trimming took off 6 bases at V and 0 bases at J, with 6 bases between the two ends. Germline-derived CDR1 and CDR2 are LGHNA and YNFKEQ. CDR3 protein: CASRGISGANVLTF. The CDR3 bases are TGTGCCAGCAGGGGGATCTCTGGGGCCAACGTCCTGACTTTC.

The V and J genes are TRBV18 and TRBJ2-3, with 8 positions matching TRBD1. CDR1 and CDR2 from the germline V gene are KGHSH and LQKENI. V gave up 4 bases and J gave up 4 bases; unmatched junction bases: 16. This CDR3 is 18 amino acids long. CDR3 DNA: TGTGCCAGCTCACGCCGGGACAGGTATAACACAAACGCAGATACGCAGTATTTT. It translates to CASSRRDRYNTNADTQYF.

V is TRBV18 and J is TRBJ1-5; 8 positions agree with TRBD1. This CDR3 contains 18 residues. Trimming took 3 bases from V and 5 from J; bases not matched to a gene: 15. CDR1 and CDR2 from the germline V gene are KGHSH and LQKENI. The CDR3 DNA is TGTGCCAGCTCACCGGTTCCCCAGGGGGCGGCCACATATCAGCCCCAGCATTTT. It yields the protein CASSPVPQGAATYQPQHF.

This clonotype appeared a few times. The chain employs TRBV15 and TRBJ1-5, with D perhaps TRBD1 (6 bases). The germline V and J ends were trimmed by 1 base and 3 bases, with 10 bases remaining between them. The CDR3 runs 15 residues. The germline CDR1 and CDR2 sequences are LNHNV and YYDKDF (reference sequence). The DNA of the CDR3 is TGTGCCACCAGCAGAGGGACAGAACTCAATCAGCCCCAGCATTTT. This codes for CATSRGTELNQPQHF. The full variable domain, its missing parts supplied by reference TRBV15 and TRBJ1-5, is DAMVIQNPRYQVTQFGKPVTLSCSQTLNHNVMYWYQQKSSQAPKLLFHYYDKDFNNEADTPDNFQSRRPNTSFCFLDIRSPGLGDTAMYLCATSRGTELNQPQHFGDGTRLSIL.

There are many counts of this clonotype. This chain links TRBV7-2 with TRBJ2-7, with D unresolved. This CDR3 is built from 14 residues. Trimming stripped 1 base from V and 3 bases from J, with 10 bases between. Germline-derived CDR1 and CDR2 are SGHTA and FQGNSA. CDR3 bases: TGTGCCAGCAGCTTAGGGCACTTAAACTACGAGCAGTACTTC. This codes for CASSLGHLNYEQYF.

This chain links TRBV6-1 with TRBJ1-5; possibly TRBD1 for D (6 bases). Germline values: CDR1 MNHNS, CDR2 SASEGT. V was pared by 4 bases and J by 3 bases, with 22 bases between. The CDR3 totals 18 residues. The CDR3 region has the DNA TGTGCCAGCAGTGCGGGCAGGGGTCAGGCGGGGGACAATCAGCCCCAGCATTTT. It is translated as CASSAGRGQAGDNQPQHF.

The rearrangement joins TRBV24-1 to TRBJ2-3; 8 positions agree with TRBD1. CDR1 and CDR2 from the germline V gene are KGHDR and SFDVKD. The trim removed 9 bases at V and 0 bases at J, leaving 7 bases unmatched. There are 15 residues in the CDR3. The CDR3 DNA is TGTGCCACCGGTGGTCGGACAGGGAGCACAGATACGCAGTATTTT. Its protein is CATGGRTGSTDTQYF.

Only a few counts were recorded for this clonotype. The chain has TRBV9 and TRBJ2-5; 8 nucleotides agree with TRBD2. The J segment lost 0 bases and the V segment lost 4 bases, leaving 8 bases of the junction unmatched. The CDR3 is 16 amino acids. Germline values: CDR1 SGDLS, CDR2 YYNGEE. The CDR3: CASSLAGTRHQETQYF. For the CDR3, the DNA is TGTGCCAGCAGCCTAGCCGGGACTAGGCACCAAGAGACCCAGTACTTC.

A few counts support this clonotype. This chain links TRBV7-6 with TRBJ2-3, with D possibly TRBD2 on 5 matching bases. This CDR3 region has 16 residues. V was pared by 5 bases and J by 0 bases, with 15 bases between. Germline V lookup: CDR1 SGHVS, CDR2 FNYEAQ. The CDR3 DNA sequence: TGTGCCAGCAGCCCCCGACTATACGCTAGCACAGATACGCAGTATTTT. Protein sequence: CASSPRLYASTDTQYF.

This clonotype was seen only a few times. The chain couples TRBV27 to TRBJ1-4; D gene unclear. The germline V gene has CDR1 MNHEY and CDR2 SMNVEV (reference sequence). The CDR3 contains 16 residues. V was clipped by 5 bases and J by 4 bases, with 17 bases between them. This chain's CDR3 is CASSPFPVPYNEKLFF. The DNA of the CDR3 is TGTGCCAGCAGTCCCTTTCCAGTGCCCTATAATGAAAAACTGTTTTTT.